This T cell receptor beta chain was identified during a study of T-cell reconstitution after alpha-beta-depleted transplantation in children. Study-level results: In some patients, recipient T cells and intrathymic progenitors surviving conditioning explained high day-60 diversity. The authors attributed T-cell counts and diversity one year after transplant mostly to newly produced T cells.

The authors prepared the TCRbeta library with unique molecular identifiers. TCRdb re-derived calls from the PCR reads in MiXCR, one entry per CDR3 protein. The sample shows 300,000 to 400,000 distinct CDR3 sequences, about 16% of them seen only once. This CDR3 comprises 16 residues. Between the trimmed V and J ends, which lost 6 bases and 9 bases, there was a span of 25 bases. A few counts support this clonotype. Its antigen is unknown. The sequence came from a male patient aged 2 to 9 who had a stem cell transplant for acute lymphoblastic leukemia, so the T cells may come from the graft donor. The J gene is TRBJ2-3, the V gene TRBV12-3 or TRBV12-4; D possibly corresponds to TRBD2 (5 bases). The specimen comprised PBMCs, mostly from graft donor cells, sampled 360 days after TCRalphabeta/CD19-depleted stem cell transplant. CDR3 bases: TGTGCCAGCAGCTCTGGACCGGGTTTGATGGGAGTCACGCAGTATTTT. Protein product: CASSSGPGLMGVTQYF.